This TCR beta chain was observed in a study of T cell responses to AZD1222 COVID-19 vaccine. General study findings and limits: Vaccination with two AZD1222 doses was followed by a rise in Spike-specific TCR breadth and depth.

Repertoires were generated with immunoSEQ multiplex PCR, while TCRdb's copy carries only in-frame clones and drops some. The data show 150,000 to 200,000 clones, about 89% seen once. As regards this clone: Antigen: not known.

The CDR3 is made up of 14 amino acids. This sequence originates from an adult in good health. V is TRBV21-1 and J is TRBJ2-3; TRBD2, the table's D call, lacks a check against the DNA. TRBV21-1 corresponds to a pseudogene. The sequencing used peripheral blood, collected on day 0 of AZD1222 vaccination. DNA of the CDR3: TGTGCCAGCACGGGGCTAGCGGGGGCAGATACGCAGTATTTT. The encoded protein is CASTGLAGADTQYF.